What follows describes a single TCR beta chain. These data come from a study of shared clonotypes between healthy human individuals. Measured with immunoSEQ multiplex PCR; TCRdb has only the in-frame clones, and not every one. The repertoire consists of roughly 450,000 clones, with approximately 85% occurring once and the leading ten covering 10% to 15%. The specimen sequenced was PBMCs. The sequence derives from a woman between 40 and 55 years old in good health. Some clones in this sample may be carry-over from other donors' samples.

DNA for the CDR3: TGTGCCAGCGGCGACAGGAACAATGAAAAACTGTTTTTT. This codes for CASGDRNNEKLFF. The chain couples TRBV27 to TRBJ1-4; D possibly corresponds to TRBD1 (6 bases). This CDR3 contains 13 residues. The germline V gene encodes CDR1 MNHEY and CDR2 SMNVEV (reference sequence). V was cut by 8 bases and J by 5 bases, with 12 bases left in between.